Listed here are 2 T cell receptor beta chains from one sample, sequenced in a study of blood T cells in healthy people across ages. For the second PCR, which ran for roughly 6 to 12 cycles, a sample-barcoded 5' primer and a J-beta primer mix were used. TCRdb used MiXCR to reprocess the 5' RACE reads, holding one entry per CDR3 protein. The sample carries 1.5 million or so distinct CDR3 sequences, about 40% recorded once. Sequences were obtained from blood. The receptors derive from a young woman in good health.

DNA for the CDR3: TGTGCCAGCAGTGACCCCGGACAGGGGGAGGGTCAGCCCCAGCATTTT. Protein product: CASSDPGQGEGQPQHF. The chain carries TRBV25-1 and TRBJ1-5; TRBD1 aligns across 10 bases. Per germline, CDR1 MGHDK and CDR2 SYGVNS. This CDR3 region has 16 residues. The ends lost 3 bases at V and 6 bases at J; junction bases unmatched: 8.

The chain is built from TRBV9 and TRBJ2-3; 10 bases are a match to TRBD1. V trimming: 1 base; J trimming: 1 base; junction bases outside the gene matches: 9. CDR3 length equals 18 residues. From germline, CDR1 is SGDLS and CDR2 YYNGEE. The CDR3 here is CASSVTLWGTGGTDTQYF. DNA for the CDR3: TGTGCCAGCAGCGTAACCCTGTGGGGGACAGGGGGCACAGATACGCAGTATTTT.